The 6 T cell receptor beta chains given below trace back to one sample, sequenced in a study of blood T cell repertoires in COVID-19. Repertoires were generated with immunoSEQ multiplex PCR, while TCRdb's copy carries only in-frame clones and drops some. The sample records roughly 250,000 clones, 80% to 90% being singletons. The material sequenced was PBMCs or T cells enriched from blood (not recorded which). These TCRs come from a woman aged 18-29 years who had recovered from COVID-19.

The V and J genes are TRBV25-1 and TRBJ2-3; 8 bases fit TRBD2. The CDR3 spans 15 residues. The germline CDR1 and CDR2 sequences are MGHDK and SYGVNS. Trimming at V came to 6 bases and at J to 8 bases, leaving 13 bases not matched to a gene. The CDR3 sequence: CASSPRSGDLSTQYF. The CDR3 DNA sequence: TGTGCCAGCAGCCCCCGTAGCGGGGACCTCTCTACGCAGTATTTT.

CDR3 DNA: TGTGCCAGCAGCCTGAGACAGGGGGGCATTCGGGAGACCCAGTACTTC. Translated: CASSLRQGGIRETQYF. The chain combines TRBV9 with TRBJ2-5; TRBD1 matches at 9 bases. Germline CDR1 SGDLS, CDR2 YYNGEE. V trimming: 4 bases; J trimming: 5 bases; junction bases outside the gene matches: 12. The CDR3 is made up of 16 amino acids.

The chain has TRBV27 and TRBJ2-7; D is perhaps TRBD2 (5 bases). With 5 bases removed from V and 2 bases from J, the gap between germline ends came to 19 bases. CDR1 is MNHEY and CDR2 is SMNVEV in the germline V gene (reference sequence). The CDR3 has 16 amino acids. The CDR3, as DNA: TGTGCCAGCAGTCCCTATGGTGGAGGTTCGGCCTACGAGCAGTACTTC. Its protein product is CASSPYGGGSAYEQYF.

The chain's CDR3 is CASSVAQGGAYGYTF. The CDR3 coding sequence is TGTGCCAGCAGCGTAGCACAAGGGGGGGCCTATGGCTACACCTTC. V usage is TRBV9 and J usage is TRBJ1-2; D might be TRBD1 (6 bases). Germline CDR1 reads SGDLS; CDR2 reads YYNGEE. Trimming left V 0 bases short and J 4 bases short, with 13 bases between. The CDR3 length is 15 residues. The full variable domain, completed using reference TRBV9 and TRBJ1-2, is DSGVTQTPKHLITATGQRVTLRCSPRSGDLSVYWYQQSLDQGLQFLIQYYNGEERAKGNILERFSAQQFPDLHSELNLSSLELGDSALYFCASSVAQGGAYGYTFGSGTRLTVV.

This chain joins TRBV6-5 and TRBJ1-2; D remains ambiguous. Trimming shortened V by 11 bases and J by 0 bases, and 7 bases separated the two germline ends. The CDR3 runs to 11 residues. Per the germline V gene, CDR1 is MNHEY and CDR2 is SVGAGI. In DNA form, the CDR3 reads TGTGCCTGTCACTCTAACTATGGCTACACCTTC. Translated, it gives CACHSNYGYTF.

The CDR3 loop reads CASSPQGAGELFF. The CDR3 nucleotides read TGTGCCAGCTCACCACAGGGGGCCGGGGAGCTGTTTTTT. This chain connects TRBV18 to TRBJ2-2, with D perhaps matching TRBD1 (6 bases). The CDR3 runs to 13 residues. Germline CDR1 reads KGHSH; CDR2 reads LQKENI. The germline V and J ends were trimmed by 1 base and 6 bases, with 6 bases remaining between them. Full variable domain (rest looked up from reference TRBV18 and TRBJ2-2): NAGVMQNPRHLVRRRGQEARLRCSPMKGHSHVYWYRQLPEEGLKFMVYLQKENIIDESGMPKERFSAEFPKEGPSILRIQQVVRGDSAAYFCASSPQGAGELFFGEGSRLTVL.